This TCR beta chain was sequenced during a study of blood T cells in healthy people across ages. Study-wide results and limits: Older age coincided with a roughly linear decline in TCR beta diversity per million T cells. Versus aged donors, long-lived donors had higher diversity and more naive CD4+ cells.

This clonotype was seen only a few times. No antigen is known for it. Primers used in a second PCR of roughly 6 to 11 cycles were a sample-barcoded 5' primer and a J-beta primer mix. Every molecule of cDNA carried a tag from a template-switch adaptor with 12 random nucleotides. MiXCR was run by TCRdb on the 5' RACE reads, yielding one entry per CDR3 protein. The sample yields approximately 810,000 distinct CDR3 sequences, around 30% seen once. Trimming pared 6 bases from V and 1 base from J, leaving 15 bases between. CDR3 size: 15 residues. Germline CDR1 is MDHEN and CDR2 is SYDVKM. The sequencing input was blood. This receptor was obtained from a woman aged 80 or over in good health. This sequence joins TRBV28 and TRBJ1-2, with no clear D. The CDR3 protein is CASRTLRTINYGYTF. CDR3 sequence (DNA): TGTGCCAGCAGAACCCTCAGAACCATTAACTATGGCTACACCTTC.